The subject of this entry is one TCR beta chain. Antigen unknown. It was with a sample-barcoded 5' primer and a J-beta primer mix that a second PCR of roughly 7 to 12 cycles was run. TCRdb reprocessed the 5' RACE reads with MiXCR, giving one entry per CDR3 protein. The repertoire consists of 750,000 to 950,000 distinct CDR3 sequences, with approximately 55% occurring once and the leading ten covering about 38%. The data are from a study of blood T cells in healthy people across ages. Overall study findings and caveats: Diversity was estimated from one million T cells, and these estimates were considered underestimates. Fewer expanded clones and more diversity marked long-lived versus aged donors. Per million T cells, the diversity of TCR beta decreased roughly linearly as age advanced.

The CDR3 has 14 amino acids. CDR1 SGHRS and CDR2 YFSETQ come from the germline V gene. Losses at the gene ends were 4 bases for V and 3 bases for J; bases not matched to a gene: 6. This chain uses TRBV5-1 with TRBJ2-7, with 8 bases fitting TRBD1. Sequencing was performed on blood. The clonotype originates from a man aged 80 or over in good health. The CDR3 DNA is TGCGCCAGCAGCCAGGGACAGGTGTACTACGAGCAGTACTTC. Translated, it gives CASSQGQVYYEQYF.